A selection of T cell receptor beta chains follows, all from one sample in a study of PD-1 and CTLA-4 blockade in melanoma. Libraries were prepared by immunoSEQ multiplex PCR; TCRdb keeps only in-frame clonotypes and omits some of them. There are almost 30,000 clones in the sample; around nine tenths occur only once, and over 7% lies in the top ten. This sample comprised CD8+ T cells from peripheral blood, obtained before anti-PD-1 treatment. The receptors derive from a human donor with melanoma. CDR3s include the opening cysteine and the closing phenylalanine or tryptophan. A D gene is named only where the DNA matches it firmly. Some rows have no size entry. The others give once, few or many, or a class for an expanded clone.

v_call	cdr3_length	j_call	clone_size	d_call	cdr3_aa	cdr3_nt
TRBV27	14	TRBJ1-6	few	-	CASSLRGQNSPLHF	TGTGCCAGCAGTCTAAGGGGACAAAATTCACCCCTCCACTTT
TRBV11-2	15	TRBJ2-7	-	-	CASSLGAAANYEQYF	TGTGCCAGCAGCTTAGGGGCAGCAGCTAACTACGAGCAGTACTTC
TRBV25-1	14	TRBJ2-7	few	-	CASSELPDSYEQYF	TGTGCCAGCAGTGAATTGCCCGACTCCTACGAGCAGTACTTC
TRBV5-1	14	TRBJ2-5	-	TRBD1	CASSDRTGKETQYF	TGCGCCAGCAGCGATAGGACAGGGAAGGAGACCCAGTACTTC
TRBV10-3	17	TRBJ2-7	-	-	CAISESAPVRGNYEQYF	TGTGCCATCAGTGAGTCGGCCCCGGTGAGGGGAAACTACGAGCAGTACTTC
TRBV29-1	14	TRBJ2-2	-	TRBD1	CSVMDRGNTGELFF	TGCAGCGTAATGGACAGGGGTAACACCGGGGAGCTGTTTTTT
TRBV13	15	TRBJ1-5	-	-	CASSLGGHRNQPQHF	TGTGCCAGCAGCTTAGGGGGGCATCGCAATCAGCCCCAGCATTTT
TRBV11-3	15	TRBJ1-1	-	-	CASSAGGTLNTEAFF	TGTGCCAGCAGCGCTGGGGGCACCTTGAACACTGAAGCTTTCTTT
TRBV4-2	16	TRBJ2-1	-	TRBD2	CASSPKFAGGYNEQFF	TGTGCCAGCAGCCCCAAGTTTGCGGGGGGTTACAATGAGCAGTTCTTC
TRBV12-3/TRBV12-4	12	TRBJ2-1	-	-	CASSSGYNEQFF	TGTGCCAGCAGTTCGGGCTACAATGAGCAGTTCTTC
TRBV7-9	15	TRBJ2-3	-	TRBD2	CASSESSAGVGTQYF	TGTGCCAGCAGCGAGTCGTCAGCGGGAGTTGGTACGCAGTATTTT
TRBV9	15	TRBJ2-3	once	TRBD2	CASSETSGGTDTQYF	TGTGCCAGCAGCGAGACTAGCGGAGGCACAGATACGCAGTATTTT
TRBV4-1	14	TRBJ1-2	-	-	CASSYEQGSYGYTF	TGCGCCAGCAGCTACGAGCAGGGAAGTTATGGCTACACCTTC
TRBV7-9	14	TRBJ1-1	-	TRBD1	CASSDTGGITEAFF	TGTGCCAGCAGCGATACAGGGGGCATCACTGAAGCTTTCTTT
TRBV5-8	16	TRBJ1-4	-	-	CASSLGGRSSNEKLFF	TGTGCCAGCAGCTTAGGTGGGCGGAGCTCGAATGAAAAACTGTTTTTT
TRBV6-5	13	TRBJ1-1	-	-	CAERDMLNTEAFF	TGTGCCGAACGGGACATGCTGAACACTGAAGCTTTCTTT
TRBV6-5	13	TRBJ2-7	-	-	CATQLPGTYEQYF	TGTGCCACCCAACTCCCAGGGACCTACGAGCAGTACTTC
TRBV6-1	17	TRBJ1-2	-	-	CASSEKSGTHSRYGYTF	TGTGCCAGCAGTGAAAAGTCAGGGACCCATTCTAGGTATGGCTACACCTTC
TRBV3-1/TRBV3-2	13	TRBJ2-3	-	TRBD2	CASSPTSADTQYF	TGTGCCAGCAGCCCAACTAGCGCGGATACGCAGTATTTT
TRBV15	15	TRBJ1-1	once	-	CATSREGFSGAEAFF	TGTGCCACCAGCAGAGAAGGCTTTAGTGGCGCTGAAGCTTTCTTT
TRBV5-4	15	TRBJ2-2	-	-	CASSAGQGSFGELFF	TGTGCCAGCAGCGCCGGGCAGGGGTCTTTCGGGGAGCTGTTTTTT
TRBV28	14	TRBJ2-7	few	-	CASSQGDTGYGQYF	TGTGCCAGCAGTCAAGGGGACACAGGATACGGACAGTACTTC
TRBV6-5	14	TRBJ2-7	-	-	CASSLTQGPDEQYF	TGTGCCAGCAGTTTAACACAGGGTCCGGACGAGCAGTACTTC
TRBV4-1	17	TRBJ2-1	-	-	CASSQVGAEPKYNEQFF	TGCGCCAGCAGCCAAGTTGGAGCGGAGCCGAAATACAATGAGCAGTTCTTC
TRBV18	14	TRBJ1-1	few	-	CASSPSYREIKAFF	TGTGCCAGCTCACCATCATACAGGGAGATTAAAGCTTTCTTT
TRBV10-2	15	TRBJ1-2	-	-	CASSESNRVGYGYTF	TGCGCCAGCAGTGAGTCGAACAGGGTGGGGTATGGCTACACCTTC
TRBV4-1	14	TRBJ2-7	-	-	CASSQDVQTYEQYF	TGCGCCAGCAGCCAAGATGTACAAACCTACGAGCAGTACTTC
TRBV18	15	TRBJ1-3	-	-	CASSLQGEWGNTIYF	TGTGCCAGCTCGCTCCAGGGTGAATGGGGAAACACCATATATTTT
TRBV7-2	17	TRBJ2-1	-	-	CASSLVLSGTRHNEQFF	TGTGCCAGCAGCTTAGTACTCTCGGGCACCCGTCACAATGAGCAGTTCTTC
TRBV29-1	12	TRBJ1-2	-	-	CSVEEGVGGYTF	TGCAGCGTTGAGGAGGGTGTCGGGGGCTACACCTTC
TRBV6-1	14	TRBJ2-5	-	-	CASSEGRDPETQYF	TGTGCCAGCAGTGAAGGTAGAGATCCGGAGACCCAGTACTTC
TRBV13	15	TRBJ2-1	-	-	CASSLRARSYNEQFF	TGTGCCAGCAGCTTAAGGGCCAGGTCCTACAATGAGCAGTTCTTC
TRBV6-5	11	TRBJ2-5	-	-	CASSLAQTQYF	TGTGCCAGCAGTTTAGCACAGACCCAGTACTTC
TRBV7-9	17	TRBJ2-7	-	TRBD2	CASSSITGTSGPYEQYF	TGTGCCAGCAGCTCGATTACCGGGACTAGCGGGCCCTACGAGCAGTACTTC
TRBV19	16	TRBJ2-6	-	-	CASSPGFNSGANVLTF	TGTGCCAGTAGCCCAGGGTTTAACTCTGGGGCCAACGTCCTGACTTTC
TRBV5-1	15	TRBJ1-1	few	TRBD1	CASSKGQGMNTEAFF	TGCGCCAGCAGCAAAGGACAGGGAATGAACACTGAAGCTTTCTTT
TRBV7-9	12	TRBJ2-6	-	-	CAKQSGANVLTF	TGTGCCAAACAATCTGGGGCCAACGTCCTGACTTTC
TRBV19	11	TRBJ2-3	-	TRBD2	CASRSGGTQYF	TGTGCCAGTAGATCGGGGGGTACGCAGTATTTT
TRBV7-9	12	TRBJ2-3	-	-	CASTRDTDTQYF	TGTGCCAGCACTCGGGACACAGATACGCAGTATTTT
TRBV5-1	14	TRBJ1-1	-	TRBD1	CASSLVTGETEAFF	TGCGCCAGCAGCTTGGTGACAGGGGAGACTGAAGCTTTCTTT
TRBV30	19	TRBJ2-2	-	TRBD1	CAWSSSPGQLAANTGELFF	TGTGCCTGGAGTTCCTCCCCGGGACAGCTAGCCGCGAACACCGGGGAGCTGTTTTTT
TRBV19	16	TRBJ2-1	-	-	CASSISDGGSYNEQFF	TGTGCCAGTAGTATCTCGGACGGGGGCTCCTACAATGAGCAGTTCTTC
TRBV7-9	14	TRBJ1-5	-	-	CASSPPGSNQPQHF	TGTGCCAGCAGCCCACCAGGGAGCAATCAGCCCCAGCATTTT
TRBV27	13	TRBJ2-7	-	TRBD1	CASRQTGLYEQYF	TGTGCCAGCAGGCAGACAGGGCTCTACGAGCAGTACTTC
TRBV30	16	TRBJ2-7	-	TRBD1	CAWSSTPDRASYEQYF	TGTGCCTGGAGTTCCACCCCGGACAGGGCTTCCTACGAGCAGTACTTC
TRBV11-2	14	TRBJ2-2	-	-	CASFRRERAGELFF	TGTGCCAGCTTCCGCAGGGAGCGGGCCGGGGAGCTGTTTTTT
TRBV20-1	17	TRBJ2-2	once	TRBD1	CSASEPPGQGGTGELFF	TGCAGTGCTAGTGAGCCCCCCGGACAGGGGGGGACCGGGGAGCTGTTTTTT
TRBV29-1	16	TRBJ2-1	-	-	CSVDEVRVSSYNEQFF	TGCAGCGTTGATGAGGTGAGGGTCTCCTCCTACAATGAGCAGTTCTTC
TRBV7-2	18	TRBJ2-1	-	TRBD2	CASSLALSGSAGMDEQFF	TGTGCCAGCAGCTTAGCGCTTAGCGGGAGTGCCGGTATGGATGAGCAGTTCTTC
TRBV18	15	TRBJ1-2	-	-	CASSPIPGSGNGYTF	TGTGCCAGCTCACCAATCCCGGGGTCCGGAAATGGCTACACCTTC
TRBV5-5	16	TRBJ2-5	-	TRBD1	CASSLRTGVSQETQYF	TGTGCCAGCAGCTTAAGGACAGGGGTGTCCCAAGAGACCCAGTACTTC
TRBV7-8	13	TRBJ2-7	-	-	CASYSESSYEQYF	TGTGCCAGCTATAGCGAATCTTCCTACGAGCAGTACTTC
TRBV30	12	TRBJ2-7	-	-	CAWNLPSYEQYF	TGTGCCTGGAATCTTCCCTCCTACGAGCAGTACTTC